The 8 T cell receptor beta chains reported below all come from one sample, sequenced in a study of blood T cell repertoires in COVID-19. Sequenced by immunoSEQ multiplex PCR; TCRdb stores in-frame clones only, minus some. The repertoire holds 70,000 to 80,000 clones, with about nine tenths as singletons. The sequenced sample consisted of peripheral blood. These receptors all come from a man at least 80 years old in a cohort sampled during active COVID-19.

Concerning this clone itself: Other nucleotide sequences in the sample specify the same CDR3. The chain employs TRBV5-4 and TRBJ2-1, with D tentatively TRBD2 (6 bases). Germline V CDR1 and CDR2: SGHNT, YYREEE (reference sequence). The CDR3 has 13 residues. V was cut by 0 bases and J by 6 bases, with 7 bases left in between. In DNA form, the CDR3 reads TGTGCCAGCAGCTTGGCCGGGGGCAATGAGCAGTTCTTC. Translated, it gives CASSLAGGNEQFF.

For the CDR3, the DNA is TGTGCCAGCAGCTTAGGGGGGACTTCCCGATTAGACTCCCTCCACTTT. It encodes CASSLGGTSRLDSLHF. V usage is TRBV7-8 and J usage is TRBJ1-6; possible D gene TRBD1, 5 bases. Germline loops: CDR1 SGHVS, CDR2 FQNEAQ. The CDR3 runs to 16 residues. Between the trimmed V and J ends, which lost 1 base and 14 bases, there was a span of 21 bases.

The V and J genes are TRBV7-8 and TRBJ1-2; D gene uncertain. The V gene's germline CDR1 is SGHVS and CDR2 FQNEAQ. Trimming removed 5 bases at V and 4 bases at J, with 14 bases between. The CDR3 contains 14 residues. In DNA form, the CDR3 reads TGTGCCAGCAGCGCCCTGAGGGCGACCTATGGCTACACCTTC. It translates to CASSALRATYGYTF.

This chain links TRBV6-5 with TRBJ1-2, with D maybe TRBD1 (6 bases). V was pared by 10 bases and J by 8 bases, with 17 bases between. This CDR3 comprises 12 residues. The germline gives CDR1 MNHEY, CDR2 SVGAGI. The CDR3 region is CAIPHGQFGYTF. CDR3 bases: TGTGCCATCCCCCACGGACAGTTCGGCTACACCTTC.

The J gene is TRBJ2-7, the V gene TRBV10-2, with 10 bases aligning to TRBD2. Germline CDR1 WSHSY, CDR2 SAAADI. The length of the CDR3 is 14 residues. The V and J ends lost 4 bases and 6 bases, in that order; junction bases with no gene match: 6. The CDR3 here is CASSVLAGILEQYF. DNA of the CDR3: TGCGCCAGCAGTGTACTAGCGGGGATCCTCGAGCAGTACTTC.

The J gene is TRBJ2-3, the V gene TRBV7-9, with D possibly being TRBD2 (7 bases). The CDR3 covers 16 residues. CDR1 SEHNR and CDR2 FQNEAQ come from the germline V gene (reference sequence). V was clipped by 6 bases and J by 2 bases, with 18 bases between them. The CDR3 loop is CASSLFWGGLTDTQYF. The CDR3 DNA follows: TGTGCCAGCAGTCTATTTTGGGGGGGCCTCACAGATACGCAGTATTTT.

The rearrangement uses TRBV19 and TRBJ2-5, with D unclear. The CDR3 spans 13 residues. The germline V and J ends were trimmed by 4 bases and 2 bases, with 8 bases remaining between them. The germline CDR1 and CDR2 sequences are LNHDA and SQIVND (reference sequence). The CDR3 region has the DNA TGTGCCAGTAGTACGGTCGGGCAAGAGACCCAGTACTTC. It translates to CASSTVGQETQYF.

The chain uses TRBV7-2 and TRBJ2-3; 8 bases are a match to TRBD2. V lost 6 bases, J lost 5 bases, and 10 bases stayed unmatched. Germline CDR1 and CDR2: SGHTA and FQGNSA. CDR3 size: 15 residues. The DNA for the CDR3 is TGTGCCAGCAGAAAGAGCGGGCGGGGGGTAGATACGCAGTATTTT. Protein sequence: CASRKSGRGVDTQYF.